The entry below gives a single T cell receptor (beta chain) sequence along with its context. What it recognizes is unknown. One entry per CDR3 protein, called by TCRdb with MiXCR from the RT-PCR reads. The repertoire holds more than 250,000 distinct CDR3 sequences, with about a fifth as singletons. The CDR3 totals 14 residues. V was clipped by 4 bases and J by 0 bases, with 10 bases between them. Germline V lookup: CDR1 SGHTA, CDR2 FQGNSA. This entry comes from a study of response to subunit inactivated influenza vaccine. Study-level points and caveats: Each seasonal influenza vaccination recruits few new T cells, the authors suggested.

This clonotype was sampled from a man aged 50 to 75 who received an inactivated influenza vaccine. Sequenced material: PBMCs from blood, taken approximately 22 months after vaccination. The chain recombines TRBV7-2 with TRBJ2-7; D is possibly TRBD1 (5 bases). The CDR3 nucleotides are TGTGCCAGCAGCTCCCAGGGATTCTCCTACGAGCAGTACTTC. This translates into CASSSQGFSYEQYF.